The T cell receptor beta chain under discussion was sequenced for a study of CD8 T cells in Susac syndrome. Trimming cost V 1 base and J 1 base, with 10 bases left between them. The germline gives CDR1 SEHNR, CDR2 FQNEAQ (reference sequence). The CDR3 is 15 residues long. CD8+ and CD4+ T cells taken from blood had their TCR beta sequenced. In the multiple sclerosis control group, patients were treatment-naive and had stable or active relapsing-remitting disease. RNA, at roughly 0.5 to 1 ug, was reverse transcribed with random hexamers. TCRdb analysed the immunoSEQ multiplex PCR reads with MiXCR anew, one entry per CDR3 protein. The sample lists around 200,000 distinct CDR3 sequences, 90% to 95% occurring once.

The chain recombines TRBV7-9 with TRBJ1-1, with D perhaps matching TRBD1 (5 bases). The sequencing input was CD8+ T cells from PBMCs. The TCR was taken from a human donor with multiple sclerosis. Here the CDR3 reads CASSLEWGGNTEAFF. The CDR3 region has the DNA TGTGCCAGCAGCTTAGAGTGGGGCGGGAACACTGAAGCTTTCTTT.